Listed below are T cell receptor beta chains from one sample, sequenced in a study of CD8 T cells in Susac syndrome. TCRdb analysed the immunoSEQ multiplex PCR reads with MiXCR anew, one entry per CDR3 protein. The data contain around 140,000 distinct CDR3 sequences, 85% to 95% of them singletons. The sequenced sample consisted of CD4+ T cells from PBMCs. The receptors here all came from a human donor with multiple sclerosis. Both conserved end residues are part of each CDR3. D genes are given only for firm matches. Clone sizes are given selectively: once, few, many, or a class where the clone is expanded.

D: TRBD1
V: TRBV30
size: NA
J: TRBJ1-6
CDR3: CAWGRQGGSYNSPLHF
DNA: TGTGCCTGGGGTCGACAGGGAGGGTCCTATAATTCACCCCTCCACTTT

D: NA
V: TRBV5-4
size: NA
J: TRBJ2-3
CDR3: CASSRTTAPDTQYF
DNA: TGTGCCAGCAGCAGAACGACAGCCCCGGATACGCAGTATTTT

D: NA
V: TRBV2
size: once
J: TRBJ2-1
CDR3: CASRIAINTYNEQFF
DNA: TGTGCCAGCAGAATAGCTATAAATACCTACAATGAGCAGTTCTTC

D: NA
V: TRBV24-1
size: NA
J: TRBJ2-5
CDR3: CATSDQGRETQYF
DNA: TGTGCCACCAGTGATCAGGGGCGAGAGACCCAGTACTTC

D: TRBD2
V: TRBV6-6
size: NA
J: TRBJ2-7
CDR3: CASSYVAGGYEQYF
DNA: TGTGCCAGCAGTTACGTAGCGGGAGGCTACGAGCAGTACTTC

D: TRBD1
V: TRBV6-5
size: NA
J: TRBJ2-7
CDR3: CASRFRGLGIEQYF
DNA: TGTGCCAGCAGATTCAGGGGGCTCGGGATCGAGCAGTACTTC

D: NA
V: TRBV15
size: NA
J: TRBJ2-2
CDR3: CATRTGNTGELFF
DNA: TGTGCCACCAGGACAGGGAACACCGGGGAGCTGTTTTTT

D: NA
V: TRBV29-1
size: NA
J: TRBJ2-1
CDR3: CSLRQHNEQFF
DNA: TGCAGCCTCCGCCAACACAATGAGCAGTTCTTC

D: TRBD1
V: TRBV20-1
size: NA
J: TRBJ2-2
CDR3: CSARGTGVPNTGELFF
DNA: TGCAGTGCTAGAGGGACAGGGGTCCCCAACACCGGGGAGCTGTTTTTT

D: TRBD2
V: TRBV12-3/TRBV12-4
size: NA
J: TRBJ2-1
CDR3: CASRYLAGGQQFF
DNA: TGTGCCAGCAGATATCTAGCGGGAGGGCAGCAGTTCTTC

D: TRBD1
V: TRBV30
size: once
J: TRBJ1-4
CDR3: CAWSGRQGNEKLFF
DNA: TGTGCCTGGAGTGGGCGACAGGGGAATGAAAAACTGTTTTTT

D: TRBD1
V: TRBV6-5
size: NA
J: TRBJ1-6
CDR3: CASSYSVQGGSNSPLHF
DNA: TGTGCCAGCAGTTACTCAGTGCAGGGGGGTAGCAATTCACCCCTCCACTTT

D: NA
V: TRBV9
size: NA
J: TRBJ1-6
CDR3: CASSVGTGTINSPLHF
DNA: TGTGCCAGCAGCGTAGGGACCGGGACAATCAATTCACCCCTCCACTTT

D: TRBD1
V: TRBV20-1
size: NA
J: TRBJ2-5
CDR3: CSARTGVETQYF
DNA: TGCAGTGCTCGAACAGGGGTCGAGACCCAGTACTTC

D: NA
V: TRBV29-1
size: few
J: TRBJ2-2
CDR3: CSVEGRNTGELFF
DNA: TGCAGCGTTGAGGGTAGGAACACCGGGGAGCTTTTTTTT

D: NA
V: TRBV29-1
size: NA
J: TRBJ1-2
CDR3: CSVDYNPNYGYTF
DNA: TGCAGCGTTGACTACAATCCTAACTATGGCTACACCTTC

D: NA
V: TRBV10-3
size: NA
J: TRBJ2-5
CDR3: CAISVDGRRDETQYF
DNA: TGTGCCATCAGCGTGGACGGGCGGCGAGACGAGACCCAGTACTTC

D: NA
V: TRBV11-3
size: NA
J: TRBJ2-5
CDR3: CASSPRGAGQETQYF
DNA: TGTGCCAGCAGCCCTCGGGGGGCCGGCCAAGAGACCCAGTACTTC

D: TRBD2
V: TRBV6-6
size: once
J: TRBJ2-7
CDR3: CASSRGGRYEQYF
DNA: TGTGCCAGCAGCCGGGGGGGCCGGTACGAGCAGTACTTC

D: TRBD1
V: TRBV25-1
size: NA
J: TRBJ1-1
CDR3: CASTGHRGRAEAFF
DNA: TGTGCCAGCACTGGCCACAGGGGGCGGGCTGAAGCTTTCTTT

D: TRBD1
V: TRBV6-5
size: NA
J: TRBJ1-2
CDR3: CASRTGGGDYGYTF
DNA: TGTGCCAGCCGGACAGGGGGCGGGGACTATGGCTACACCTTC

D: NA
V: TRBV24-1
size: NA
J: TRBJ1-2
CDR3: CATSVTGLSGYTF
DNA: TGTGCCACCAGTGTAACAGGTTTAAGTGGCTACACCTTC

D: NA
V: TRBV30
size: NA
J: TRBJ2-7
CDR3: CAWEQGGYEQYF
DNA: TGTGCCTGGGAACAGGGAGGCTACGAGCAGTACTTC

D: NA
V: TRBV23-1
size: NA
J: TRBJ1-1
CDR3: CASSQTGHLRNTEAFF
DNA: TGCGCCAGCAGTCAAACGGGACACCTCCGGAACACTGAAGCTTTCTTT

D: TRBD1
V: TRBV12-3/TRBV12-4
size: NA
J: TRBJ2-3
CDR3: CASSHRDRGTDTQYF
DNA: TGTGCCAGCAGCCACCGGGACAGGGGGACAGATACGCAGTATTTT

D: TRBD1
V: TRBV7-8
size: NA
J: TRBJ1-1
CDR3: CASSSYRGKGAFF
DNA: TGTGCCAGCAGCTCCTACAGGGGGAAGGGAGCTTTCTTT

D: TRBD1
V: TRBV28
size: NA
J: TRBJ1-5
CDR3: CASSSLQGSNQPQHF
DNA: TGTGCCAGCAGTTCACTACAGGGGAGCAATCAGCCCCAGCATTTT

D: NA
V: TRBV7-8
size: NA
J: TRBJ1-1
CDR3: CASSLRVMNTEAFF
DNA: TGTGCCAGCAGCTTACGGGTCATGAACACTGAAGCTTTCTTT

D: NA
V: TRBV6-1
size: NA
J: TRBJ2-6
CDR3: CASSLGQPGANVLTF
DNA: TGTGCCAGCAGCTTAGGACAGCCCGGGGCCAACGTCCTGACTTTC

D: NA
V: TRBV20-1
size: NA
J: TRBJ1-5
CDR3: CSARDFHGGSNQPQHF
DNA: TGCAGTGCTAGAGATTTCCACGGGGGTAGCAATCAGCCCCAGCATTTT

D: NA
V: TRBV12-3/TRBV12-4
size: NA
J: TRBJ2-1
CDR3: CASAVQGESRNEQFF
DNA: TGTGCCAGCGCTGTTCAGGGAGAAAGTAGGAATGAGCAGTTCTTC

D: NA
V: TRBV11-2
size: NA
J: TRBJ2-4
CDR3: CASSRTGSGRGKNIQYF
DNA: TGTGCCAGCAGCCGAACCGGGTCGGGTCGGGGCAAAAACATTCAGTACTTC

D: NA
V: TRBV5-1
size: NA
J: TRBJ1-2
CDR3: CASSLESNGYTF
DNA: TGCGCCAGCAGCTTGGAGTCGAATGGCTACACCTTC

D: TRBD1
V: TRBV29-1
size: NA
J: TRBJ2-1
CDR3: CSVEDRRQGNNEQFF
DNA: TGCAGCGTTGAAGATCGGAGACAGGGCAACAATGAGCAGTTCTTC

D: TRBD1
V: TRBV20-1
size: NA
J: TRBJ2-7
CDR3: CSAREVGQGYEQYF
DNA: TGCAGTGCTAGAGAAGTCGGACAGGGTTACGAGCAGTACTTC

D: TRBD1
V: TRBV7-3
size: NA
J: TRBJ1-6
CDR3: CASSMRTGLIPGSPLHF
DNA: TGTGCCAGCAGCATGAGGACAGGGTTGATCCCCGGGTCACCCCTCCACTTT

D: NA
V: TRBV27
size: NA
J: TRBJ2-7
CDR3: CASSFRDKTYEQYF
DNA: TGTGCCAGCAGTTTTAGGGACAAAACCTACGAGCAGTACTTC